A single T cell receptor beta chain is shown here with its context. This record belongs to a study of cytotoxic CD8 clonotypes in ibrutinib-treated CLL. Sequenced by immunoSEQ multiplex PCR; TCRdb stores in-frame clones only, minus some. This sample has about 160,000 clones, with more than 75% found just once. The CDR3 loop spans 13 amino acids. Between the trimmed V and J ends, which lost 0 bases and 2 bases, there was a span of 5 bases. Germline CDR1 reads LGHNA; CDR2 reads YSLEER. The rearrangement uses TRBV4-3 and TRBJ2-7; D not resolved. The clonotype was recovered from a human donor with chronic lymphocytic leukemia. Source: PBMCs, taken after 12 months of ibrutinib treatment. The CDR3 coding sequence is TGCGCCAGCAGCCAAGAGGCCCCCTACGAGCAGTACTTC. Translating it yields CASSQEAPYEQYF.